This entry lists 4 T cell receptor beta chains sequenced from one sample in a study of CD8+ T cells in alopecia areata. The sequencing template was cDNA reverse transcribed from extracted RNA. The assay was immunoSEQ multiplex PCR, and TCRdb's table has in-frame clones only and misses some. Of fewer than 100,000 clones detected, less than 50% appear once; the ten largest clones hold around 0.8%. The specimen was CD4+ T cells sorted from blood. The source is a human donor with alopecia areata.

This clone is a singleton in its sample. The CDR3 here is CAWGHLNTEAFF. The CDR3 coding sequence is TGTGCCTGGGGGCACCTGAACACTGAAGCTTTCTTT. The chain uses TRBV30 and TRBJ1-1; no definite D call. The germline gives CDR1 GTSNPN, CDR2 SVGIG (reference sequence). Trimming took 5 bases from V and 0 from J, leaving 7 bases between them. This CDR3 contains 12 residues. Variable domain in full (rest from reference TRBV30 and TRBJ1-1): SQTIHQWPATLVQPVGSPLSLECTVEGTSNPNLYWYRQAAGRGLQLLFYSVGIGQISSEVPQNLSASRPQDRQFILSSKKLLLSDSGFYLCAWGHLNTEAFFGQGTRLTVV.

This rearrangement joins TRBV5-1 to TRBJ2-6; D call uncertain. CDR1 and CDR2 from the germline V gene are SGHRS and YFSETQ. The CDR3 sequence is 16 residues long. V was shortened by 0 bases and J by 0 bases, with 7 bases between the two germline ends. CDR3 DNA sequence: TGCGCCAGCAGCTTGGCCACCGCCTCTGGGGCCAACGTCCTGACTTTC. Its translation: CASSLATASGANVLTF.

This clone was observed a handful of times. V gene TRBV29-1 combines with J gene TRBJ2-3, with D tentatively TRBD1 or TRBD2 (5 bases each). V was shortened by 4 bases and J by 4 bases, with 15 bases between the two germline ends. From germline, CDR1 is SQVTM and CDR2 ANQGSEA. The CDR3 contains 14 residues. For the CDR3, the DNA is TGCAGCGTTGGGCACGGGGCAGCGGCAGATACGCAGTATTTT. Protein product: CSVGHGAAADTQYF.

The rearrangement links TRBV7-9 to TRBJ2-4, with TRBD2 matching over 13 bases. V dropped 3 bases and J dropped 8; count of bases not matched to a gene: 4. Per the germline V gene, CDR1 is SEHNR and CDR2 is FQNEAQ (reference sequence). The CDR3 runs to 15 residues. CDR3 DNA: TGTGCCAGCAGCTTTGCCGGGACTAGCGGGGACATTCAGTACTTC. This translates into CASSFAGTSGDIQYF.